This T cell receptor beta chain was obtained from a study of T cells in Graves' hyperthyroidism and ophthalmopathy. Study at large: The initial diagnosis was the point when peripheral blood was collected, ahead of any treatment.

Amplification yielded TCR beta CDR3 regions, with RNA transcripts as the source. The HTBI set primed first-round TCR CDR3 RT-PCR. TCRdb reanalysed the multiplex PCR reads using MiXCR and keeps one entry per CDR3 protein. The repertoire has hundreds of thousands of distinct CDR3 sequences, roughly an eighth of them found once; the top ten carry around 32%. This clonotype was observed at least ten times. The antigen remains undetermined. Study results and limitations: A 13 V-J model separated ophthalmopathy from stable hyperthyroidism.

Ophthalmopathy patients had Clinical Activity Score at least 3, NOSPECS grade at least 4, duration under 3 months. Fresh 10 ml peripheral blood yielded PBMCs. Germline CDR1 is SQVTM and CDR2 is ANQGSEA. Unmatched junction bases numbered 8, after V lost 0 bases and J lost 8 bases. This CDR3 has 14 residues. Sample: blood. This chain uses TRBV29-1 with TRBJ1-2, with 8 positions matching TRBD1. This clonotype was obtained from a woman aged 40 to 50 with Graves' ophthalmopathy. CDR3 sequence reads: CSVEEPGGAKGYTF. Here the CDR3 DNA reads TGCAGCGTTGAAGAGCCAGGGGGCGCGAAGGGCTACACCTTC.